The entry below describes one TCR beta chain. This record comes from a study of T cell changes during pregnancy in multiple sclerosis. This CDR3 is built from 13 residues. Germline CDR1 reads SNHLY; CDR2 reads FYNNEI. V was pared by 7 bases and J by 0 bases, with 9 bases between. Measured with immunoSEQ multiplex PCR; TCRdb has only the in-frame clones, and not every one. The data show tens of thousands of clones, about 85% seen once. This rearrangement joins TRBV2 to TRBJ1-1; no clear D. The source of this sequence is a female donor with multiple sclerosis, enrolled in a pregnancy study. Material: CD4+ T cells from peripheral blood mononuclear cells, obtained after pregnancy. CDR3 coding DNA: TGTGCCAGCATGCGTCTCATGAACACTGAAGCTTTCTTT. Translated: CASMRLMNTEAFF. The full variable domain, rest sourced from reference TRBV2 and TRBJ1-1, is EPEVTQTPSHQVTQMGQEVILRCVPISNHLYFYWYRQILGQKVEFLVSFYNNEISEKSEIFDDQFSVERPDGSNFTLKIRSTKLEDSAMYFCASMRLMNTEAFFGQGTRLTVV.